This T cell receptor beta chain was documented in a study of post-analysis software for immune sequencing data (dated by TCRdb to between 2014 and 2016). Looking at the study overall: Recorded disease courses included relapsing-remitting, secondary progressive and progressive-relapsing multiple sclerosis, with some patients lacking subtype annotation. A subset of samples was prepared in parallel using single-end sample barcoding, then pooled and co-amplified after Illumina adapter ligation. Patient repertoires were compared against around twelve previously published healthy control repertoires from donors aged about 6 to 25 years. Study-wide conclusions, independent of this receptor: Compared with controls, multiple sclerosis patients had significantly lower normalized Chao1 diversity, a finding suggesting substantial peripheral T-cell clonal expansion. Patients showed significantly higher frequencies than controls for several TRBV segments, among them TRBV5-6, TRBV5-1 and TRBV20-1. Strong co-clustering of samples prepared in the same batch was shown by direct clustering with F measure, prompting a batch-effect correction. The multiple sclerosis patient group was slightly younger than the control group.

Ends trimmed: V by 6 bases, J by 6 bases; bases unmatched to a gene: 7. CDR3 length: 15 amino acids, cysteine to phenylalanine. Just the 45-base CDR3 DNA is kept, in frame starting at base 1. From a lookup of the germline V gene, CDR1 and CDR2 are SGHTA and FQGTGA. This clonotype was counted many times. Its antigen remains unidentified. No much larger clone exists at a distance of one base, and base qualities are not known. The library was obtained by PCR. Sequencing was performed on an Illumina HiSeq 2500. Unique molecular identifiers were incorporated into TCR beta cDNA libraries to reduce PCR and sequencing biases. Every 1 to 10 million input T cells yielded approximately 500,000 cDNA molecules, meaning each molecule approximated one T cell. Patient libraries were prepared and sequenced with the same protocol used for the earlier healthy control dataset. Samples belonging to the same batch were prepared together, multiplexed and sequenced on a shared HiSeq lane. The study's processing was this. MIGEC was used to process the raw barcoded reads, and molecular identifier groups with only a single read were discarded before consensus assembly and CDR3 extraction. Clonotype tables were post-analysed with VDJtools, and diversity was normalized by down-sampling all datasets to the smallest sample size. In repertoire overlap clustering, CDR3 amino acid sequences, but not nucleotide sequences, were matched to correct batch-related cross-sample contamination. The public reads were run again by TCRdb, first through fastp at Q25 and then through MiXCR, and only productive beta chains were kept. Each CDR3 protein appears once, grouped with its most common genes and DNA. V and J calls and clone size were set by TCRdb, not the authors. Here the sample has about 540,000 distinct CDR3 sequences; around a third occur a single time. 4.5% to 7.5% of the sample rests with the top ten.

To demonstrate the VDJtools post-analysis software, TCR beta repertoires were profiled from the peripheral blood of over ten young patients with multiple sclerosis. The patients with multiple sclerosis were children and adolescents between 6 and 15 years of age. Sequenced: blood. The sequence was obtained from a girl aged 2-17 years with multiple sclerosis. The chain uses TRBV7-3 and TRBJ2-1, with 11 junctional bases fitting TRBD2. The nucleotide sequence is given as TGTGCCAGCAGATTTAGCGGGGGGGCAGGCAATGAGCAGTTCTTC. Its protein is CASRFSGGAGNEQFF.